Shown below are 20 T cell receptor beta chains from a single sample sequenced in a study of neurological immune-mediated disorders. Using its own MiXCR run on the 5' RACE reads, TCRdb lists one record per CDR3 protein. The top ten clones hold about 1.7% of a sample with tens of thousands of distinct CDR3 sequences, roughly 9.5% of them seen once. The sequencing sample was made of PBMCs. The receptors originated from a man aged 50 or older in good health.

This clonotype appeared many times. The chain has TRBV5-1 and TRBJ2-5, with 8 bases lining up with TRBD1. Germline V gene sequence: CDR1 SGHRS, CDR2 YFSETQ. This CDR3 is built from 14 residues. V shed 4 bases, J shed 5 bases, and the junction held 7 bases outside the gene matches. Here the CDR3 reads CASSNWDRPETQYF. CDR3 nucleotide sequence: TGCGCCAGCAGCAACTGGGACAGGCCCGAGACCCAGTACTTC.

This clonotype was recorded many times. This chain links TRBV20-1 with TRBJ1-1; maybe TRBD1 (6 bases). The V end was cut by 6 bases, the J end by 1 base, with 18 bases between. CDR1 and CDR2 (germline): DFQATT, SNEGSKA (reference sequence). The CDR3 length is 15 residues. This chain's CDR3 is CSAKAGGQWNTEAFF. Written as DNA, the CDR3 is TGCAGTGCCAAAGCGGGAGGACAGTGGAACACTGAAGCTTTCTTT.

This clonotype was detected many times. The CDR3 loop is CASSYSRRNEQYF. DNA of the CDR3: TGTGCCAGCAGTTACTCGCGGAGGAACGAGCAGTACTTC. The chain is built from TRBV6-5 and TRBJ2-7; a possible D gene is TRBD2 (5 bases). The germline V and J ends were trimmed by 0 bases and 5 bases, with 8 bases remaining between them. Per the germline V gene, CDR1 is MNHEY and CDR2 is SVGAGI. The CDR3 has 13 residues.

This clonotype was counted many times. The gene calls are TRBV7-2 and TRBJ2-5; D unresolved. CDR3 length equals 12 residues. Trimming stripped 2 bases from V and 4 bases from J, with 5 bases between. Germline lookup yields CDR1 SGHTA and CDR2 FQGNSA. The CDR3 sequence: CASSLIGETQYF. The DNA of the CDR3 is TGTGCCAGCAGCTTAATAGGAGAGACCCAGTACTTC.

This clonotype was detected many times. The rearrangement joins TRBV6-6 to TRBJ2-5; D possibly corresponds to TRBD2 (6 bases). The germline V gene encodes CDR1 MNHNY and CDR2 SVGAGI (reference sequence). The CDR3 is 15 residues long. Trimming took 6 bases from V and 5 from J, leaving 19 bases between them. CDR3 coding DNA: TGTGCCAGCAGCCCCGGCGGAGGGATGGGCGAGACCCAGTACTTC. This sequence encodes CASSPGGGMGETQYF.

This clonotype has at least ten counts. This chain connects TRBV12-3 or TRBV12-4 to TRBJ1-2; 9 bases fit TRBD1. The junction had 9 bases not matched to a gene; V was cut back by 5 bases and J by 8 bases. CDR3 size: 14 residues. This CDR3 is CASSAQGAEGGYTF. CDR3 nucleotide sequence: TGTGCCAGCAGTGCACAGGGGGCTGAGGGGGGCTACACCTTC.

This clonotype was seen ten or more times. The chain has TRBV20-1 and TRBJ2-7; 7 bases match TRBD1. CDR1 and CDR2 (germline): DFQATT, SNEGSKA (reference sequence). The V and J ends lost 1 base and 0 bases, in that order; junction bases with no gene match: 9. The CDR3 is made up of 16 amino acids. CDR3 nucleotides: TGCAGTGCTAGAGGGATCAAGGGACAGACCTCCTACGAGCAGTACTTC. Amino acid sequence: CSARGIKGQTSYEQYF.

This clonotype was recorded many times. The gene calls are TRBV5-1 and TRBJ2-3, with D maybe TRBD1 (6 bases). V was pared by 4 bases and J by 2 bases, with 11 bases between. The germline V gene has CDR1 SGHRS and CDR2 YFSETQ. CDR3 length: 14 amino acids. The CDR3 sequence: CASSLGQPTDTQYF. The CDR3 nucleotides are TGCGCCAGCAGCCTCGGACAGCCCACAGATACGCAGTATTTT.

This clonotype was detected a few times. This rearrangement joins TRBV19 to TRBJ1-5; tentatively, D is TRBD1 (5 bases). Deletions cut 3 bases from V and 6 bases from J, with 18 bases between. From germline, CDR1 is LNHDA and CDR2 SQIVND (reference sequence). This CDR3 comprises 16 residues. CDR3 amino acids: CASSIRGSGLGQPQHF. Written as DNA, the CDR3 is TGTGCCAGTAGTATTAGGGGAAGCGGGCTTGGTCAGCCCCAGCATTTT.

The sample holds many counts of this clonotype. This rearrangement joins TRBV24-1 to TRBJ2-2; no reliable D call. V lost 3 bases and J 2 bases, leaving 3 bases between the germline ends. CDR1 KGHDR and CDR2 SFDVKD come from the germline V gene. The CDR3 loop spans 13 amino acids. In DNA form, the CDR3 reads TGTGCCACCAGTGATCAAAACACCGGGGAGCTGTTTTTT. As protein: CATSDQNTGELFF.

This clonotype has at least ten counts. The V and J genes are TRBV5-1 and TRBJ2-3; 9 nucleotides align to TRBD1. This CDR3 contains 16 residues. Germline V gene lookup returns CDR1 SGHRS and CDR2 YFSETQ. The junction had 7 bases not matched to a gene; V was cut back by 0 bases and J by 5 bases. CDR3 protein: CASSLGGQGGIDTQYF. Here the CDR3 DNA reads TGCGCCAGCAGCTTGGGGGGACAGGGAGGCATAGATACGCAGTATTTT.

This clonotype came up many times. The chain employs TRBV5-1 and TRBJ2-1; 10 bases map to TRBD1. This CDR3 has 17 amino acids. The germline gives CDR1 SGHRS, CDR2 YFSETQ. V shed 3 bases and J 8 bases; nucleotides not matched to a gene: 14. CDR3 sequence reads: CASSSLPSGQGLYEQFF. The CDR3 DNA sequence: TGCGCCAGCAGCTCGCTTCCCTCGGGACAGGGGTTGTATGAGCAGTTCTTC.

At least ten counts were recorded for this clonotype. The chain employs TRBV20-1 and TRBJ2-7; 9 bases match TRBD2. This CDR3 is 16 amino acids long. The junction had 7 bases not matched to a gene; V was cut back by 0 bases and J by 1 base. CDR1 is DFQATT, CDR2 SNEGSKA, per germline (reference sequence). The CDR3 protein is CSARDFRTSASYEQYF. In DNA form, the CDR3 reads TGCAGTGCTAGAGATTTCAGGACTAGCGCATCCTACGAGCAGTACTTC.

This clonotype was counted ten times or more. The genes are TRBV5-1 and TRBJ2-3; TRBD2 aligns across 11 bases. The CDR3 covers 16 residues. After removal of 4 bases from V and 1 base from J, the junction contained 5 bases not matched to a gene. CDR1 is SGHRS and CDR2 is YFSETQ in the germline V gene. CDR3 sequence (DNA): TGCGCCAGCAGCCCTGGGACTAGCGGAGGCACAGATACGCAGTATTTT. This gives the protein CASSPGTSGGTDTQYF.

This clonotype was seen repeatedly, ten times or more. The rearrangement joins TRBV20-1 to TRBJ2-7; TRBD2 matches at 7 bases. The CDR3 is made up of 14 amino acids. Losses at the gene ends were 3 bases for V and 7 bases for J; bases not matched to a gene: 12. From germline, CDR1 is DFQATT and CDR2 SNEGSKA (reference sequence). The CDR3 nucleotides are TGCAGTGCTAGCGACCCTGGACTAGTGTGGGAGCAGTACTTC. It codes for CSASDPGLVWEQYF.

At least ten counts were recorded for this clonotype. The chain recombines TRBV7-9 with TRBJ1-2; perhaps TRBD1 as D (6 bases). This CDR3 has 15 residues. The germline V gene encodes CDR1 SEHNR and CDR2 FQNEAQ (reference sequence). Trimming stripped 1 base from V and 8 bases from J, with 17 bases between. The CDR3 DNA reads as TGTGCCAGCAGCTTAGGTGTGCAGGGGATCCGGGGCTACACCTTC. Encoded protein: CASSLGVQGIRGYTF.

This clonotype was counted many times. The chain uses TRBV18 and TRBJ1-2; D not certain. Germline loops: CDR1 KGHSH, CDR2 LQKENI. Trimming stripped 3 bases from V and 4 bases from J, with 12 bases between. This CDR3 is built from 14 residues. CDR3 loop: CASSPDQNTYGYTF. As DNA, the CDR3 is TGTGCCAGCTCACCTGATCAGAACACCTATGGCTACACCTTC.

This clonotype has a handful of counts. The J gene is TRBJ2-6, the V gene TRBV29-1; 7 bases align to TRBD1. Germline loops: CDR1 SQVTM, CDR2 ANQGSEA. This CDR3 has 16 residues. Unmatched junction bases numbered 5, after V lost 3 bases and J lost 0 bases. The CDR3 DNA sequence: TGCAGCGTTGATCCAGGGGGTTTCTCTGGGGCCAACGTCCTGACTTTC. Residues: CSVDPGGFSGANVLTF.

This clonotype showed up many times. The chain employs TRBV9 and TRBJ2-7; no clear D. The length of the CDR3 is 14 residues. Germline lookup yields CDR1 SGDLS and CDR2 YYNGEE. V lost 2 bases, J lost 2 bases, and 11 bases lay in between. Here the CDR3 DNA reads TGTGCCAGCAGCGTGTGGGCGGACCCCTACGAGCAGTACTTC. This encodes CASSVWADPYEQYF.

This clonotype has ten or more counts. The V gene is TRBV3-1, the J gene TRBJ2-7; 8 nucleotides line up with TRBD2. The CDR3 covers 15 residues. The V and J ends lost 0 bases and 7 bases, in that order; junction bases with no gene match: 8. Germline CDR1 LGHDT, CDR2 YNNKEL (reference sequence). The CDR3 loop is CASSQDPAGVGEQYF. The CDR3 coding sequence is TGTGCCAGCAGCCAAGATCCAGCGGGAGTAGGAGAGCAGTACTTC.